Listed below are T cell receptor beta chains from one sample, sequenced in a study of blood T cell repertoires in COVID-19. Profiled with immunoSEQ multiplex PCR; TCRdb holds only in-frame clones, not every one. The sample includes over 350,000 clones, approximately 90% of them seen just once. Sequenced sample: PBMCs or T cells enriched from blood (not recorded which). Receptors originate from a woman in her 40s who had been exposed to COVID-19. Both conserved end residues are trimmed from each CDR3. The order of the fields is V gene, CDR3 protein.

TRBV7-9	ASSPSRGGYT
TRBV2	ASGEGAWTEAF
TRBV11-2	ASSQSGRVDEQY
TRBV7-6	ASSSGLAGSLQETQY
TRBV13	ASSPRQGKRNTEAF
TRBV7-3	ASSPGGVGADTQY
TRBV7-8	ASSSSTSGYSYEQY
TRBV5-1	ASSYWRRGNSYNEQF
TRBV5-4	ASSNDIGYT
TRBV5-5	ASSLGTATEQY
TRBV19	ASSMPAGRHEKLF
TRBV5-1	ASSLASIRRWHYGYT
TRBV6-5	ASRMTGNDGYT
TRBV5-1	ASSSDRGRLNEQY
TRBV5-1	ASSTGQGLGGYT
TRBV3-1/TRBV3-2	ASSRIAGRVTDTQY
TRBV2	ASSAGGSGNTIY
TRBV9	ASSVGPRWGGGSTDTQY
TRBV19	ASSISPGTGNTIY
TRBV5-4	ASSSRDRGGLNYGYT
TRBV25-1	ASSDPVRSNTGELF
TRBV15	ATKDRDGTRAF
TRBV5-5	ASRTGGNTEAF
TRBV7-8	ASSLGQGAEAF